What follows are 28 T cell receptor beta chains derived from one specimen sequenced in a study of regulatory dendritic cells for organ transplantation. Produced via immunoSEQ multiplex PCR; TCRdb's table is partial and in-frame only. The sample lists about 11,000 clones, 60% to 85% occurring once. Sorted T cells were CFSE-labeled and cultured around 5 days with allogeneic regulatory or mature dendritic cells at 1:10. The antigens these receptors bind are not known. Sequencing was done on a sample of memory CD4+ T cells from blood cultured with regulatory dendritic cells. Noted subset: CD45RO+ memory T cells. Receptor source: a human donor in good health.

The rearrangement joins TRBV4-1 to TRBJ2-7, with 9 bases fitting TRBD1. Germline V gene data show CDR1 as MGHRA and CDR2 as YSYEKL. The CDR3 loop spans 16 amino acids. The V and J ends lost 4 bases and 5 bases, in that order; junction bases with no gene match: 12. The CDR3 DNA reads TGCGCCAGCAGCCGTCTTGGAAGCGGACAGGGGAACGAGCAGTACTTC. Translated: CASSRLGSGQGNEQYF.

This clone was detected once. This rearrangement joins TRBV5-6 to TRBJ1-1, with D tentatively TRBD1 (6 bases). Germline V gene data show CDR1 as SGHDT and CDR2 as YYEEEE. With 4 bases removed from V and 11 bases from J, the gap between germline ends came to 24 bases. This CDR3 contains 15 residues. CDR3 region: CASSPLGTKSLDAFF. CDR3 bases: TGTGCCAGCAGCCCGCTCGGGACAAAAAGTCTAGACGCTTTCTTT.

The chain joins TRBV2 to TRBJ2-7, with 8 bases matching TRBD1. Germline V gene lookup returns CDR1 SNHLY and CDR2 FYNNEI. The CDR3 contains 14 residues. Trimming cost V 5 bases and J 4 bases; bases outside gene matches: 7. This CDR3 is CASSKGRQGYEQYF. Here the CDR3 DNA reads TGTGCCAGCAGTAAGGGGAGACAGGGGTACGAGCAGTACTTC.

This clone was recorded a few times. The rearrangement links TRBV29-1 to TRBJ2-5; no reliable D call. Germline V gives CDR1 SQVTM, CDR2 ANQGSEA. V lost 5 bases to trimming and J lost 2 bases, with 9 bases between them. The CDR3 length is 12 residues. The CDR3 spells CSVHLLQETQYF. The CDR3, as DNA: TGCAGCGTTCATTTACTTCAAGAGACCCAGTACTTC.

This chain's CDR3 is CASSFTNRRDTGELFF. CDR3 nucleotide sequence: TGCGCCAGCAGCTTTACTAACAGGAGGGACACCGGGGAGCTGTTTTTT. This sequence joins TRBV5-1 and TRBJ2-2; tentatively, D is TRBD2 (6 bases). Trimming took 2 bases from V and 3 from J, leaving 14 bases between them. Per the germline V gene, CDR1 is SGHRS and CDR2 is YFSETQ. The CDR3 consists of 16 residues.

The chain recombines TRBV20-1 with TRBJ2-1, with D perhaps TRBD1 (6 bases). Germline CDR1 DFQATT, CDR2 SNEGSKA (reference sequence). Trimming shortened V by 6 bases and J by 13 bases, and 16 bases separated the two germline ends. This CDR3 contains 11 residues. CDR3 protein: CSADGQNQQFF. CDR3 DNA: TGCAGTGCGGACGGACAGAATCAACAGTTCTTC.

The chain combines TRBV2 with TRBJ1-6; 9 positions agree with TRBD1. Per germline, CDR1 SNHLY and CDR2 FYNNEI. The CDR3 has 15 amino acids. The junction had 8 bases not matched to a gene; V was cut back by 6 bases and J by 8 bases. The CDR3 spells CASRLTGGSDSPLHF. CDR3 DNA: TGTGCCAGCAGGCTAACAGGGGGCTCGGATTCACCCCTCCACTTT.

The genes are TRBV6-6 and TRBJ2-6, with no clear D. The germline gives CDR1 MNHNY, CDR2 SVGAGI (reference sequence). There are 15 residues in the CDR3. Trimming shortened V by 6 bases and J by 1 base, and 10 bases separated the two germline ends. DNA of the CDR3: TGTGCCAGCAGCACCCCACTTTCTGGGGCCAACGTCCTGACTTTC. This gives the protein CASSTPLSGANVLTF.

CDR3 protein: CAISDSGGDNEQFF. Here the CDR3 DNA reads TGTGCCATCAGTGATTCGGGAGGCGACAATGAGCAGTTCTTC. The chain employs TRBV10-3 and TRBJ2-1; the match to TRBD2 covers 7 bases. Germline V gene sequence: CDR1 ENHRY, CDR2 SYGVKD. V trimming: 3 bases; J trimming: 5 bases; junction bases outside the gene matches: 4. The length of the CDR3 is 14 residues.

This clone appeared a few times. J is TRBJ1-6 and V is TRBV6-1, with TRBD1 identical over 8 bases. The CDR3 runs 16 residues. CDR1 and CDR2 from the germline V gene are MNHNS and SASEGT. J lost 7 bases, V lost 3 bases, and 8 bases had no gene match. CDR3 amino acids: CASSDRLTGENSPLHF. In DNA form, the CDR3 reads TGTGCCAGCAGTGATAGACTGACAGGGGAGAATTCACCCCTCCACTTT.

Turning to this clone: This sample also contains other DNA sequences that code for the same CDR3. V and J are TRBV7-2 and TRBJ1-2; D might be TRBD1 (6 bases). Germline CDR1 is SGHTA and CDR2 is FQGNSA. The CDR3 is made up of 14 amino acids. Deletions cut 1 base from V and 0 bases from J, with 6 bases between. The CDR3 loop reads CASSLGTANYGYTF. The CDR3, as DNA: TGTGCCAGCAGCTTAGGGACAGCTAACTATGGCTACACCTTC.

The genes are TRBV5-6 and TRBJ2-3, with 11 bases fitting TRBD2. The V gene end was trimmed by 4 bases and the J gene end by 5 bases; junction bases not matched to a gene: 6. CDR3 length equals 15 residues. Germline V gene lookup returns CDR1 SGHDT and CDR2 YYEEEE. CDR3 DNA sequence: TGTGCCAGCAGCCGCACTAGCGGGGGCCGAGATACGCAGTATTTT. Its protein product is CASSRTSGGRDTQYF.

This clone was detected once. The chain joins TRBV5-1 to TRBJ1-1; perhaps TRBD1 as D (5 bases). The germline V and J ends were trimmed by 4 bases and 1 base, with 14 bases remaining between them. There are 15 residues in the CDR3. Germline values: CDR1 SGHRS, CDR2 YFSETQ. In nucleotides, the CDR3 is TGCGCCAGCAGCCCCGAGGCCGACAGGAACACTGAAGCTTTCTTT. This sequence encodes CASSPEADRNTEAFF.

V usage is TRBV18 and J usage is TRBJ1-5; D uncertain. Germline loops: CDR1 KGHSH, CDR2 LQKENI. Trimming took off 5 bases at V and 0 bases at J, with 5 bases between the two ends. This CDR3 region has 13 residues. For the CDR3, the DNA is TGTGCCAGCTCAGAGTTTAGCAATCAGCCCCAGCATTTT. Encoded protein: CASSEFSNQPQHF.

This chain links TRBV27 with TRBJ2-1; weak D call: TRBD1 (5 bases). V lost 4 bases and J 7 bases, leaving 11 bases between the germline ends. Germline assignment: CDR1 MNHEY and CDR2 SMNVEV (reference sequence). The CDR3 contains 13 residues. The CDR3 coding sequence is TGTGCCAGCAGTTCGTACAGGAGAAATGAGCAGTTCTTC. Protein: CASSSYRRNEQFF.

V gene TRBV10-3 combines with J gene TRBJ2-5; TRBD1 agrees at 7 bases. The germline V gene encodes CDR1 ENHRY and CDR2 SYGVKD. The J segment lost 4 bases and the V segment lost 6 bases, leaving 8 bases of the junction unmatched. The CDR3 runs to 14 residues. Written as DNA, the CDR3 is TGTGCCATCAGAGAACAGGGGAACGTAGAGACCCAGTACTTC. Translation: CAIREQGNVETQYF.

The gene calls are TRBV11-3 and TRBJ2-1, with TRBD2 matching over 10 bases. After removal of 4 bases from V and 5 bases from J, the junction contained 2 bases not matched to a gene. The CDR3 has 14 amino acids. Germline values: CDR1 SGHNT, CDR2 YENEEA. The DNA of the CDR3 is TGTGCCAGCAGCTCGGGACTAGCGCACAATGAGCAGTTCTTC. This encodes CASSSGLAHNEQFF.

In its sample, this clone was seen a few times. This chain joins TRBV2 and TRBJ2-7; possible D gene TRBD2, 6 bases. There are 15 residues in the CDR3. Trimming took off 0 bases at V and 1 base at J, with 10 bases between the two ends. The germline CDR1 and CDR2 sequences are SNHLY and FYNNEI. The CDR3 protein is CASSEAGTLSYEQYF. The CDR3 coding sequence is TGTGCCAGCAGTGAAGCTGGGACTTTATCCTACGAGCAGTACTTC.

V and J are TRBV29-1 and TRBJ2-5, with TRBD1 matching 8 bases. Losses at the gene ends were 5 bases for V and 5 bases for J; bases not matched to a gene: 13. Germline V gene sequence: CDR1 SQVTM, CDR2 ANQGSEA. The CDR3 covers 15 residues. CDR3 in DNA: TGCAGCGTTCGACCCCAGGGGGCGCGGTGGGAGACCCAGTACTTC. Residues: CSVRPQGARWETQYF.

The chain links TRBV2 to TRBJ2-3, with 8 bases identical to TRBD2. The J segment lost 2 bases and the V segment lost 7 bases, leaving 11 bases of the junction unmatched. The CDR3 runs to 16 residues. Germline V gives CDR1 SNHLY, CDR2 FYNNEI. The CDR3, as DNA: TGTGCCAGCACGCACCGCGGAGCGGGGGTCACAGATACGCAGTATTTT. Encoded protein: CASTHRGAGVTDTQYF.

J is TRBJ1-2 and V is TRBV5-1, with 9 bases lining up with TRBD1. This CDR3 comprises 14 residues. Trimming took 4 bases from V and 3 from J; bases not matched to a gene: 4. Germline V gene data show CDR1 as SGHRS and CDR2 as YFSETQ. Written as DNA, the CDR3 is TGCGCCAGCAGCGGCGGGACAGGGCACTATGGCTACACCTTC. It codes for CASSGGTGHYGYTF.

This chain links TRBV5-8 with TRBJ1-1; D call uncertain. Germline CDR1 is SGHTS and CDR2 is YDEGEE. This CDR3 has 15 residues. V was pared by 4 bases and J by 1 base, with 14 bases between. CDR3 DNA: TGTGCCAGCAGCCTCCCGACTTATTGGAACACTGAAGCTTTCTTT. Amino acid sequence: CASSLPTYWNTEAFF.

The chain couples TRBV5-4 to TRBJ2-7; 9 positions agree with TRBD2. V shed 4 bases and J 2 bases; nucleotides not matched to a gene: 7. Germline-derived CDR1 and CDR2 are SGHNT and YYREEE (reference sequence). CDR3 length: 15 amino acids. CDR3: CASSLRGRGTYEQYF. CDR3 DNA sequence: TGTGCCAGCAGCCTCCGCGGGAGGGGGACCTACGAGCAGTACTTC.

This chain uses TRBV18 with TRBJ1-2; TRBD1 is a possible D gene (6 bases). CDR1 is KGHSH and CDR2 is LQKENI in the germline V gene. Trimming took off 3 bases at V and 8 bases at J, with 19 bases between the two ends. The CDR3 contains 15 residues. The CDR3 spells CASSPEGRTGRGYTF. CDR3 in DNA: TGTGCCAGCTCACCGGAAGGACGTACAGGGAGAGGCTACACCTTC.

The chain recombines TRBV4-1 with TRBJ1-4; no definite D call. CDR3 length equals 16 residues. Germline CDR1 reads MGHRA; CDR2 reads YSYEKL. Trimming took off 4 bases at V and 0 bases at J, with 12 bases between the two ends. As DNA, the CDR3 is TGCGCCAGCAGCCTCGTACGGACTGCAACTAATGAAAAACTGTTTTTT. Translated: CASSLVRTATNEKLFF.

The rearrangement joins TRBV5-1 to TRBJ2-7, with 8 bases that match TRBD2. In germline, CDR1 is SGHRS, CDR2 YFSETQ. The CDR3 has 18 amino acids. The trim removed 0 bases at V and 0 bases at J, leaving 11 bases unmatched. CDR3 loop: CASSLGPVSSGGSYEQYF. CDR3 nucleotide sequence: TGCGCCAGCAGCTTGGGCCCTGTGTCGAGCGGGGGCTCCTACGAGCAGTACTTC.

The CDR3, as DNA: TGTGCCAGCACCCGGGGAGTATGGGCCGGGGAGCTGTTTTTT. Translating gives CASTRGVWAGELFF. J is TRBJ2-2 and V is TRBV5-6; perhaps TRBD2 as D (5 bases). Trimming left V 6 bases short and J 6 bases short, with 15 bases between. CDR3 length: 14 residues. CDR1 is SGHDT and CDR2 is YYEEEE in the germline V gene.

CDR3: CASSLGRRAGGDSSTQYF. The DNA of the CDR3 is TGTGCCAGCAGCCTAGGGAGGCGCGCGGGGGGTGATAGTAGTACGCAGTATTTT. The rearrangement uses TRBV7-2 and TRBJ2-3; TRBD2 matches 8 bases. The CDR3 runs to 18 residues. The ends lost 5 bases at V and 8 bases at J; junction bases unmatched: 21. From germline, CDR1 is SGHTA and CDR2 FQGNSA.